Shown below are 26 T cell receptor beta chains from a single sample sequenced in a study of blood T cell repertoires in COVID-19. Here immunoSEQ multiplex PCR was the method, and the copy in TCRdb shows in-frame clones only, minus some. The sample carries 150,000 to 200,000 clones, about 85% recorded once. Input material: peripheral blood. The receptors derive from a man in his sixties with active or convalescent COVID-19.

The chain links TRBV5-1 to TRBJ1-1; 7 bases align to TRBD1. Germline assignment: CDR1 SGHRS and CDR2 YFSETQ. Unmatched junction bases numbered 7, after V lost 4 bases and J lost 1 base. This CDR3 comprises 15 residues. This chain's CDR3 is CASSGNRGPNTEAFF. CDR3 bases: TGCGCCAGCAGCGGGAACAGGGGTCCGAACACTGAAGCTTTCTTT.

The J gene is TRBJ2-5, the V gene TRBV7-9, with 9 positions matching TRBD1. Trimming at V came to 0 bases and at J to 4 bases, leaving 6 bases not matched to a gene. The CDR3 is made up of 16 amino acids. Germline V lookup: CDR1 SEHNR, CDR2 FQNEAQ (reference sequence). The CDR3 sequence is CASSLAVGQGRETQYF. In nucleotides, the CDR3 is TGTGCCAGCAGCTTAGCGGTGGGACAGGGAAGAGAGACCCAGTACTTC.

V and J are TRBV6-5 and TRBJ2-7, with 11 bases matching TRBD1. V shed 7 bases and J 3 bases; nucleotides not matched to a gene: 5. This CDR3 has 14 residues. Germline-derived CDR1 and CDR2 are MNHEY and SVGAGI. CDR3 loop: CASTLDRGRYEQYF. The CDR3 nucleotides are TGTGCCAGCACCTTGGACAGGGGGCGCTACGAGCAGTACTTC.

The CDR3 coding sequence is TGTGCCAGCAGCCCGACAGGGCTCAGGGATCAGCCCCAGCATTTT. This encodes CASSPTGLRDQPQHF. The rearrangement links TRBV5-5 to TRBJ1-5, with TRBD1 matching 7 bases. Germline V gene sequence: CDR1 SGHKS, CDR2 YYEKEE (reference sequence). Trimming cost V 4 bases and J 5 bases; bases outside gene matches: 9. This CDR3 is 15 amino acids long.

CDR3 nucleotide sequence: TGTGCCAGCACCAAAGGCGAGGGCTCTGGGGCCAACGTCCTGACTTTC. It is translated as CASTKGEGSGANVLTF. The chain links TRBV9 to TRBJ2-6, with D possibly TRBD2 on 5 matching bases. Germline V CDR1 and CDR2: SGDLS, YYNGEE. The CDR3 spans 16 residues. With 6 bases removed from V and 0 bases from J, the gap between germline ends came to 13 bases.

CDR3 DNA: TGTGCCAGCACCACTAGCGGGGTAAACACCGGGGAGCTGTTTTTT. Protein: CASTTSGVNTGELFF. The chain links TRBV2 to TRBJ2-2; TRBD2 agrees at 10 bases. V lost 7 bases to trimming and J lost 2 bases; unmatched junction nucleotides: 4. The CDR3 is 15 residues long. Germline V gives CDR1 SNHLY, CDR2 FYNNEI.

Concerning this clone itself: Compared with germline, one end of the junction differs, possibly owing to a read error. This chain uses TRBV3-1 (or the pseudogene TRBV3-2) with TRBJ1-2, with TRBD1 matching over 7 bases. CDR1 LGHDT and CDR2 YNNKEL come from the germline V gene (reference sequence). This CDR3 comprises 13 residues. The CDR3 region has the DNA TGTGCCAGCAGCCAAGACGACAGGGTTCCTCTAGCCTTC. Translating gives CASSQDDRVPLAF.

CDR3: CASSTQGNAVDTQYF. The CDR3 bases are TGTGCCAGCAGCACACAGGGAAATGCGGTGGATACGCAGTATTTT. The chain combines TRBV9 with TRBJ2-3; tentative D call: TRBD1 (6 bases). CDR1 is SGDLS and CDR2 is YYNGEE in the germline V gene. CDR3 length: 15 residues. V lost 4 bases and J lost 6, with 18 bases in between.

This clone showed up just once. This chain joins TRBV4-1 and TRBJ1-5; TRBD1 might be the D (6 bases). CDR1 is MGHRA, CDR2 YSYEKL, per germline. V lost 3 bases and J lost 5, with 17 bases in between. The CDR3 consists of 16 residues. DNA for the CDR3: TGCGCCAGCAGCCAGGATAACAGGGTTAAAGATCAGCCCCAGCATTTT. Translation gives CASSQDNRVKDQPQHF.

The chain employs TRBV5-5 and TRBJ2-3; tentative D call: TRBD2 (7 bases). V dropped 4 bases and J dropped 6 bases, with 18 bases sitting between them. The germline CDR1 and CDR2 sequences are SGHKS and YYEKEE (reference sequence). There are 15 residues in the CDR3. The CDR3 is CASSPVGGAGDTQYF. For the CDR3, the DNA is TGTGCCAGCAGCCCGGTGGGGGGGGCGGGCGATACGCAGTATTTT.

This chain links TRBV7-9 with TRBJ1-6; perhaps TRBD1 as D (5 bases). This CDR3 has 14 amino acids. CDR1 and CDR2 (germline): SEHNR, FQNEAQ (reference sequence). The V end lost 6 bases, the J end lost 4 bases, and 10 bases lay between the germline ends. CDR3 sequence: CASRAGTYNSPLHF. CDR3 DNA: TGTGCCAGCAGGGCCGGGACTTATAATTCACCCCTCCACTTT.

The chain carries TRBV3-1 (or the pseudogene TRBV3-2) and TRBJ2-1; D is perhaps TRBD1 (6 bases). Trimming shortened V by 5 bases and J by 13 bases, and 27 bases separated the two germline ends. CDR1 and CDR2 from the germline V gene are LGHDT and YNNKEL (reference sequence). This CDR3 is built from 16 residues. CDR3 region: CASSGSRGTGTLKQFF. For the CDR3, the DNA is TGTGCCAGCAGCGGATCGAGGGGAACCGGGACATTAAAACAGTTCTTC.

The chain joins TRBV3-1 (or the pseudogene TRBV3-2) to TRBJ1-2, with 9 bases fitting TRBD1. Germline loops: CDR1 LGHDT, CDR2 YNNKEL (reference sequence). The CDR3 is 15 amino acids. With 5 bases clipped from V and 7 bases from J, the junction kept 11 bases outside the gene matches. CDR3 coding DNA: TGTGCCAGCAGCGAGAGGGAACAGGGGGCGAGTGGCTACACCTTC. Its protein is CASSEREQGASGYTF.

This sequence joins TRBV11-2 and TRBJ1-6; TRBD1 matches at 7 bases. The V gene end was trimmed by 0 bases and the J gene end by 4 bases; junction bases not matched to a gene: 3. The CDR3 totals 16 residues. Germline CDR1 SGHAT, CDR2 FQNNGV. The CDR3 bases are TGTGCCAGCAGCTTAGATCCCAGGGGGTATAATTCACCCCTCCACTTT. Translating it yields CASSLDPRGYNSPLHF.

The chain carries TRBV7-4 and TRBJ1-5, with D unclear. The CDR3 sequence is 18 residues long. The V end was cut by 0 bases, the J end by 1 base, with 16 bases between. The V gene's germline CDR1 is SGHVT and CDR2 SQSDAQ. CDR3 region: CASSLAIYSQTSNQPQHF. The CDR3 DNA reads TGTGCCAGCAGCTTAGCTATTTATTCACAGACAAGCAATCAGCCCCAGCATTTT.

The chain uses TRBV2 and TRBJ2-3; D possibly corresponds to TRBD2 (6 bases). The V and J ends lost 3 bases and 5 bases respectively, with 21 bases between them. The CDR3 has 17 residues. In germline, CDR1 is SNHLY, CDR2 FYNNEI. Written as DNA, the CDR3 is TGTGCCAGCAGTGACGGCTGGAGGGTTGGGTCGGTAGATACGCAGTATTTT. Encoded protein: CASSDGWRVGSVDTQYF.

Here the CDR3 DNA reads TGTGCCAGCAGCCAGGCAGGGATGAATTCACCCCTCCACTTT. Translated: CASSQAGMNSPLHF. V usage is TRBV4-2 and J usage is TRBJ1-6, with D possibly matching TRBD1 (5 bases). The germline V gene has CDR1 LGHNA and CDR2 YNFKEQ. This CDR3 comprises 14 residues. V dropped 3 bases and J dropped 7 bases, with 10 bases sitting between them.

The V call is TRBV19, the J call TRBJ1-2; weak D call: TRBD1 (5 bases). Per germline, CDR1 LNHDA and CDR2 SQIVND (reference sequence). CDR3 length equals 15 residues. V dropped 7 bases and J dropped 1 base, with 16 bases sitting between them. Here the CDR3 reads CASTSPRDGNYGYTF. CDR3 coding DNA: TGTGCCAGTACCTCCCCGCGGGACGGTAACTATGGCTACACCTTC.

This chain connects TRBV11-2 to TRBJ2-4; 11 positions agree with TRBD2. Losses at the gene ends were 5 bases for V and 0 bases for J; bases not matched to a gene: 6. Germline V CDR1 and CDR2: SGHAT, FQNNGV. The CDR3 is 17 residues long. Here the CDR3 DNA reads TGTGCCAGCAGCGCGACCGGGACTAGCGGAGCCAAAAACATTCAGTACTTC. It is translated as CASSATGTSGAKNIQYF.

This chain connects TRBV9 to TRBJ2-5; 9 positions agree with TRBD1. The germline gives CDR1 SGDLS, CDR2 YYNGEE. CDR3 length equals 15 residues. V dropped 0 bases and J dropped 5; count of bases not matched to a gene: 5. Written as DNA, the CDR3 is TGTGCCAGCAGCGTAGGACCGGACAGGGGTGAGACCCAGTACTTC. Translation gives CASSVGPDRGETQYF.

V and J are TRBV6-5 and TRBJ1-2; D possibly corresponds to TRBD1 (6 bases). Looked up from germline, CDR1 is MNHEY and CDR2 is SVGAGI. This CDR3 is 13 amino acids long. Trimming took 7 bases from V and 7 from J, leaving 16 bases between them. The CDR3 is CASKTEARGGYTF. CDR3 sequence (DNA): TGTGCCAGCAAAACAGAGGCCAGGGGTGGCTACACCTTC.

The chain carries TRBV5-1 and TRBJ1-2, with D tentatively TRBD1 (5 bases). Germline V gene sequence: CDR1 SGHRS, CDR2 YFSETQ. V was pared by 5 bases and J by 2 bases, with 13 bases between. This CDR3 region has 14 residues. The CDR3 protein is CASSPGRDNYGYTF. The CDR3 DNA reads TGCGCCAGCAGTCCCGGGCGGGACAACTATGGCTACACCTTC.

The chain is built from TRBV7-3 and TRBJ2-1; D gene unclear. Per germline, CDR1 SGHTA and CDR2 FQGTGA. The CDR3 contains 12 residues. Trimming took off 8 bases at V and 5 bases at J, with 10 bases between the two ends. The CDR3 nucleotides read TGTGCCAGCTCTGTTTTCCACAATGAGCAGTTCTTC. As protein: CASSVFHNEQFF.

The chain couples TRBV5-1 to TRBJ1-2; 9 nucleotides line up with TRBD1. The CDR3 contains 13 residues. V shed 4 bases and J 7 bases; nucleotides not matched to a gene: 5. Germline V CDR1 and CDR2: SGHRS, YFSETQ. The CDR3 region has the DNA TGCGCCAGCAGCCGACAGGGGGAAGGTGGCTACACCTTC. The encoded protein is CASSRQGEGGYTF.

Turning to this clone: Germline is not matched at one junction end, which may reflect a read error. The chain links TRBV29-1 to TRBJ2-5; tentative D call: TRBD2 (5 bases). The CDR3 has 12 residues. Germline CDR1 and CDR2: SQVTM and ANQGSEA. In DNA, the CDR3 is TGCAGCGTTCGGACTGACCAGGAGACCCAGTACTTC. Its translation is CSVRTDQETQYF.

A remark on this clone: Relative to the germline gene, one junction end is altered; a read error may explain this. The CDR3 region has the DNA TGTGCCACCAGTGAAGGACTCAGCACAGATACGCAGTATTTT. It is translated as CATSEGLSTDTQYF. The rearrangement links TRBV2 to TRBJ2-3, with TRBD2 as a possible D gene (5 bases). The CDR3 spans 14 residues. In germline, CDR1 is SNHLY, CDR2 FYNNEI.